Sequencing of this TCR beta chain was carried out in a study of cytomegalovirus exposure and HLA in healthy donors (dated by TCRdb to about 2017). Context from the whole study: An earlier analysis of several hundred of the donors reported 276 Gb of sequence data and around 110 million unique TCR beta sequences from approximately 180 million T cells. An early release that covered roughly 600 HLA-typed donors contained about 300 gigabases of sequencing data and 80 million or so unique TCR sequences. Donor age, sex, ethnicity and CMV serostatus were compiled alongside the repertoire data. In addition to the first cohort of 666 subjects, a separate validation cohort of approximately 130 different subjects was used. About five DR-DQ haplotypes were treated as single units for association and clustering because of strong linkage in the cohort. The study aimed to test whether cataloging public T cell receptors could reveal signatures of past pathogen exposure. The genetic ancestry cluster associated with self-reported Caucasian donors included about 81% of the roughly 410 genotyped donors. Typing coverage varied by locus: roughly 629-630 donors for A, B, C, DRB1 and DQB1; 522 for DQA1; more than 600 for DPA1; under 490 for DPB1. An earlier analysis of roughly 580 of the donors used high-throughput TCR beta sequencing to judge whether each TCR beta V gene segment behaved as functional or pseudogenic. A later analysis re-examined previously published TCR beta repertoires from over 500 donors and added high-resolution HLA genotyping to investigate patterns of TCR occurrence. In the later analysis, no new phenotypic data were used to find candidate immune exposures; instead, reliance was placed on TCR beta sequences and their occurrence across donors. All discovery cohort repertoires had been generated on a single sequencing platform. In a later genetic analysis, genome-wide SNP genotypes for about three fifths of the roughly 670 donors were used, and that subset was treated as a discovery cohort. On average, about 240,000 unique TCR beta nucleotide sequences were sequenced per donor among a few hundred genotyped donors of the cohort, with roughly 18% of those sequences being non-productive. The study combined high-throughput TCR immunosequencing, statistical association of individual TCRs with disease status, and machine learning to predict cytomegalovirus infection status. Using immunosequencing, the study profiled T cell repertoires from fewer than 700 subjects and related those repertoires to cytomegalovirus serostatus. HLA typing covered class I and class II loci at four-digit resolution. The full study reports these points: In a later genetic analysis, a missense DCLRE1C variant was associated with V-gene and J-gene trimming of TCR beta chains, and the association was replicated in an independent cohort. In a later analysis, the rate of TCR association differed among HLA loci, with DRB1 alleles having the most associated TCRs and HLA-C alleles having the fewest. Most TCR sequences were seen in very few donors, while some public TCRs were found in many individuals. A cluster of highly shared sequence variants was judged likely to represent a technical artifact of the sequencing pipeline. Most CMV-associated TCR beta chains appeared to be HLA-restricted in a later analysis, and the HLA associations seemed to be driven largely by CMV exposure. According to a later genetic analysis, donors in an Asian-associated ancestry cluster had fewer N-insertions in productive TCRs than the approximately 650-donor mean. A further reported finding was that TCR beta sequences accurately predicted the HLA-A and HLA-B alleles for most subjects in the first cohort. The 87-base-pair reads could not distinguish some IMGT-functional V segments, including TRBV6-2 and TRBV6-3, so those segments were excluded. Sequencing depth was assumed to be roughly uniform across donors in the presence/absence analyses, though that assumption may not hold. At a false discovery rate of 0.05, a later analysis linked 15,000 to 20,000 TCR beta sequences to specific HLA alleles. In a later analysis, several top co-occurrence clusters were reported to appear linked to parvovirus B19, influenza, CMV and Epstein-Barr virus. Because counts were too low, seventeen rarely observed V segments, including chromosome 9 orphons, were excluded from the earlier analysis of 587 of the donors. In this cohort, only TCR beta chains were sequenced, and detectable features were limited by the absence of alpha or paired-chain data. Three of the identified cytomegalovirus-associated TCR beta chains were confirmed in vitro to be specific for cytomegalovirus antigens. Correlated functional status among segregating V segments might be attributable to linkage disequilibrium, but an unknown experimental factor could not be ruled out. In both the original and validation cohorts, the classifier was reported to diagnose cytomegalovirus status with high specificity and sensitivity. Compared with equally common non-associated chains, HLA-associated TCR beta chains in a later analysis were more clonally expanded and had lower generation probabilities. The study listed 150 to 200 TCR beta chains as associated with cytomegalovirus. For the cohort, immune exposure information was limited to CMV serostatus. Assigning TCR associations to individual alleles was difficult when HLA alleles, especially DR and DQ, strongly co-occurred. Because some donors lacked HLA typing at each locus, the association tests relied only on the typed subset. Broadly in line with IMGT annotations, most TCR beta V segments showed up in productive rearrangements about 90% or about 30% of the time in an earlier analysis of several hundred of the donors. It was suggested by the authors that the approach could potentially be generalized to other disease states and immunological phenotypes.

Library creation used the immunoSEQ multiplex PCR assay. A mixture of 60 forward primers for TCR Vbeta segments and 13 reverse primers for TCR Jbeta segments was used in the multiplex PCR. The CDR3 region of rearranged TCR beta genes was amplified from genomic DNA by a multiplex PCR assay. On the Illumina HiSeq System, the amplified TCR beta libraries were sequenced as 87-base-pair reads. The study's processing was this. In a later analysis, tens of millions of unique TCR beta chains were counted across the 500 to 700 repertoires, and approximately 11 million of these chains were shared by at least two donors. A nearest-neighbor algorithm error-corrected the raw reads and collapsed the reads into unique sequences, merging closely related sequences to remove PCR and sequencing errors. To assign V, D and J gene segments, CDR3 sequences were aligned to IMGT reference sequences. For a sequence to be retained, at least a six-nucleotide match to both a V gene segment and a J gene segment was required. Rearrangements were classified as productive when the CDR3 lacked stop codons and remained in frame with V and J, and all other rearrangements were classified as non-productive. Following IMGT convention, CDR3 was defined as the stretch from the second conserved V-encoded cysteine up to the conserved J-encoded phenylalanine. The earlier analysis of 500 to 600 of the donors excluded sequences that lacked an unambiguous match to a single V gene segment. In an earlier analysis of some 590 of the donors, a V segment was called functional when productive rearrangements were above 56.7%, and segregating when the standard deviation between donors exceeded 5%. A statistical classification framework was developed to diagnose cytomegalovirus status using the catalog of TCR beta chain sequences. In a later analysis, TCR nucleotide sequences were compared against IMGT/GENE-DB human TR gene sequences so that V and J genes could be assigned. A later analysis assigned CDR3 sequences and most-parsimonious VDJ recombination scenarios with the TCRdist pipeline. In a later analysis, every TCR beta chain was defined by the combination of its CDR3 amino acid sequence and its V-gene family, and reads without a unique V-gene family were dropped. In a later analysis, 450 to 600 highly shared, low-generation-probability nucleotide sequences were removed to address suspected cross-contamination and a sequencing artifact. A later analysis calculated a clonal expansion index for each public chain from normalized within-repertoire ranks of inferred template counts. In a later analysis, generation probabilities were computed using a VDJ recombination model fitted to out-of-frame rearrangements, and the results were checked against IGoR. In a later analysis, TCR-TCR, TCR-HLA and TCR-CMV co-occurrence was scored with hypergeometric tests, and a repertoire-size bias correction was applied to TCR pairs. A later analysis estimated false discovery rates by permuting HLA or CMV assignments 20 times. In a later analysis, co-occurring TCRs were grouped using DBSCAN, and TCRdist sequence similarity was added for clustering within HLA-allele-positive subsets. Co-occurrence clustering excluded repertoires with fewer than 30,000 or more than 120,000 public chains, plus five with anomalous nucleotide sharing. As stored in TCRdb, this immuneACCESS dataset retains in-frame rearrangements with V and J assigned. A fraction of the clones does not appear; measured against another copy, unresolved V genes explain less than half of the discrepancy, and the remainder lacks a known reason. D and trimming were read from the DNA, whereas the V and J calls and clone size are those reported in that table. The sample table shows about 160,000 clones, and roughly four fifths are seen once. The biggest ten clones account for 1.9% of the sample.

The CDR1 and CDR2 encoded by the germline V gene are MNHNS and SASEGT. Including the terminal cysteine and phenylalanine, the CDR3 comprises 15 residues. CDR3 DNA only is kept here, 45 bases in frame from base 1. Trimming removed 4 bases from V and 0 bases from J, leaving 10 bases between the germline ends. A remark on this clone: This receptor's antigen is unknown. No qualities accompany the bases; no much larger clone lies one base away.

In total, roughly 710 healthy bone marrow donors made up the cohort. Cohort members were all nominally healthy when sampled, although unrecorded immune exposures were likely present. The donor was CMV seronegative and was included in the group of 352 seronegative cohort members. A peripheral blood sample was provided by each donor, and peripheral blood mononuclear cells were used for TCR beta sequencing. Genomic DNA extraction from the blood cell samples was performed with the Qiagen DNeasy Blood Extraction Kit. The source of this sequence is a woman between 18 and 29 years old in good health and CMV-seronegative. The sample consisted of PBMCs. The receptor chain draws on TRBV6-1 and TRBJ1-3, with the D gene not confidently named. The DNA is TGTGCCAGCAGTGCCGGGTCTTACTCTGGAAACACCATATATTTT. It encodes CASSAGSYSGNTIYF.